This TCR beta chain was found in a study of Graves' ophthalmopathy and Graves' hyperthyroidism. Study conclusions and caveats: Ophthalmopathy versus stable hyperthyroidism: 13-signature model gave 87.88% sensitivity, roughly 81% specificity.

The study amplified TCR beta CDR3 regions using RNA transcripts. Investigators did first-round RT-PCR with HTBI primers, then second-round multiplex PCR. Each CDR3 protein gets one entry after TCRdb re-called the multiplex PCR reads with MiXCR. The table has 200,000 to 250,000 distinct CDR3 sequences, 20% to 25% seen once. The CDR3 runs 13 residues. CDR1 is SQVTM, CDR2 ANQGSEA, per germline. V was pared by 4 bases and J by 6 bases, with 15 bases between. This clonotype was picked up many times. Its antigen is still unknown. Every ophthalmopathy donor presented moderate-to-severe activity, CAS ≥3, NOSPECS ≥4 and duration under 3 months.

Material for sequencing was peripheral blood. The chain links TRBV29-1 to TRBJ1-1; D might be TRBD1 (5 bases). The clonotype was recovered from a woman between 45 and 65 years old with Graves' ophthalmopathy. The chain's CDR3 is CSVAATEGAEAFF. The DNA for the CDR3 is TGCAGCGTTGCGGCGACAGAAGGCGCTGAAGCTTTCTTT.